This TCR beta chain was retrieved from a study of vaccination effects on CD4 cells after COVID-19. Across the study: All study participants received two doses of BNT162b2 or mRNA-1273 vaccine.

General observations from the study: Healthy vaccinees' vaccine-induced clones included only 1 of 255 that recognized common cold coronaviruses. There were few convalescent patients in the study and no early post-infection timepoints.

The V and J ends lost 5 bases and 6 bases, in that order; junction bases with no gene match: 6. The germline CDR1 and CDR2 sequences are KGHDR and SFDVKD. CDR3 length equals 14 residues. Repertoires were generated with immunoSEQ multiplex PCR, while TCRdb's copy carries only in-frame clones and drops some. Of about 54,000 clones in the sample, 75% to 90% are singletons; the top ten hold 2% to 3%. With regard to this clone: Antigen specificity is unknown.

Viral peptide pool expansion of antigen-specific CD4+ T cells preceded sequencing in the ViraFEST assay. Upon completion of roughly ten days in culture, CD4+ T cells were isolated. PBMC cultures contained 2 million or so cells per well, 9 to 10 IU/ml IL-2 and roughly 10 ug/ml peptides. The receptor was derived from a human donor who received a COVID-19 vaccine. Sequencing was performed on CD4+ T cells from PBMCs cultured with HCoV-229E spike peptides, taken before COVID-19 vaccination. The chain carries TRBV24-1 and TRBJ2-3; TRBD2 agrees at 8 bases. CDR3 DNA sequence: TGTGCCACCAGTGTTGCCGGGGGGGTTGATACGCAGTATTTT. This gives the protein CATSVAGGVDTQYF.